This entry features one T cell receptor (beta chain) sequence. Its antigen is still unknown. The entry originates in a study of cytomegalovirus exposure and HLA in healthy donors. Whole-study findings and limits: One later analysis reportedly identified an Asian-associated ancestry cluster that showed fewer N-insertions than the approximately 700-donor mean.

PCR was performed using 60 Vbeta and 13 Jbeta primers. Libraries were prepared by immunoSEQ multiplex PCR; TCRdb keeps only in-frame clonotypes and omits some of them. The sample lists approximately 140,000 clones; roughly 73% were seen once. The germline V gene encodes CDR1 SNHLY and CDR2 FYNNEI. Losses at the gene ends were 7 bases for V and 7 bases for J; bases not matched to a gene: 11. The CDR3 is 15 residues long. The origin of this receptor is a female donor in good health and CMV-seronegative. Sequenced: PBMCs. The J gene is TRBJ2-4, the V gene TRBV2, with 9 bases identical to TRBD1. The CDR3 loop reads CASMFRDRAFNIQYF. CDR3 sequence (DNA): TGTGCCAGCATGTTCAGGGACAGGGCCTTTAACATTCAGTACTTC. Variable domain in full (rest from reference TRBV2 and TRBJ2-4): EPEVTQTPSHQVTQMGQEVILRCVPISNHLYFYWYRQILGQKVEFLVSFYNNEISEKSEIFDDQFSVERPDGSNFTLKIRSTKLEDSAMYFCASMFRDRAFNIQYFGAGTRLSVL.